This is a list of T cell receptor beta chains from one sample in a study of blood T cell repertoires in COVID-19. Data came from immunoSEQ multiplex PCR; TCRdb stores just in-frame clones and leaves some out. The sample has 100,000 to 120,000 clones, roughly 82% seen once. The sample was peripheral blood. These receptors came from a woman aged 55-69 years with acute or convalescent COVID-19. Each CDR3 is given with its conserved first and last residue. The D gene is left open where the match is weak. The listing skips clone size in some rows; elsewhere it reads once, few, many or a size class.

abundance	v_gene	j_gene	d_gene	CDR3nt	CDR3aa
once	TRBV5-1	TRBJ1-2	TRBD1	TGCGCCAGCAGCGAGGGACAGGGGGCCTATGGCTACACCTTC	CASSEGQGAYGYTF
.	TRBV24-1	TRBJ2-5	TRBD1	TGTGCCACCAGTAAAGGGACAGGGAGTTTGAAGACCCAGTACTTC	CATSKGTGSLKTQYF
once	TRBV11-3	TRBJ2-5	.	TGTGCCAGCAGCTACACCCCTTACAGTCCCCAGTACTTC	CASSYTPYSPQYF
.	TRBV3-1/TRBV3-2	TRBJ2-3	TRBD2	TGTGCCAGCAGCCAAGGCGGGGGGGCATCAGATACGCAGTATTTT	CASSQGGGASDTQYF
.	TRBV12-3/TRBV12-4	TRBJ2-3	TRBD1	TGTGCCAGCAGTTTTGGGACAGATGATACGCAGTATTTT	CASSFGTDDTQYF
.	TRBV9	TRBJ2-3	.	TGTGCCAGCAGCCCCCATCTTTCAGGGGAAGGAGGAGATACGCAGTATTTT	CASSPHLSGEGGDTQYF
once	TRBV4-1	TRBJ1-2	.	TGCGCCAGCAGCCAAGAATCCCAGACAGCTGCCTATGGCTACACCTTC	CASSQESQTAAYGYTF
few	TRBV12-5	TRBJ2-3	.	TGTGCTAGTGGTTTACAGGACGGAGATACGCAGTATTTT	CASGLQDGDTQYF
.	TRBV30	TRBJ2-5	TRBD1	TGTGCCTGGATAAGGACAGGGGGAAAGACCCAGTACTTC	CAWIRTGGKTQYF
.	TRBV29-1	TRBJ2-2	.	TGCAGCGTTGAAAGGGGAACGGCCGGGGAGCTGTTTTTT	CSVERGTAGELFF
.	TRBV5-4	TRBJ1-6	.	TGTGCCAGCAGCTTGGGGGGGTCTCAGGGGACAAATTCACCCCTCCACTTT	CASSLGGSQGTNSPLHF
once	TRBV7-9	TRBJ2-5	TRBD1	TGTGCCAGCAGTTTACAGGACAGGGAAGAGACCCAGTACTTC	CASSLQDREETQYF
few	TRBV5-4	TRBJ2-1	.	TGTGCCAGCAGCTTCCGCCCCGGGGAGCGAACGGACAATGAGCAGTTCTTC	CASSFRPGERTDNEQFF
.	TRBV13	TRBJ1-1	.	TGTGCCAGCAGCTTAGGTTTCGGGGGATTGGACACTGAAGCTTTCTTT	CASSLGFGGLDTEAFF
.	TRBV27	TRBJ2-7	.	TGTGCCAGCAGTTTAAGAGGGGGAGGGAACGAGCAGTACTTC	CASSLRGGGNEQYF
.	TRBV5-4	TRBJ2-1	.	TGTGCCAGCAGCTGGGGTGCGGGGGCGGCGGGGAATGAGCAGTTCTTC	CASSWGAGAAGNEQFF
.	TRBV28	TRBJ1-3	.	TGTGCCAGCAGTTCGACAGGTGTTGGAAACACCATATATTTT	CASSSTGVGNTIYF
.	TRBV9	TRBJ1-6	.	TGTGCCAGCAGCCCCCTGGGGGGGGGTGTCAGCTCCTATAATTCACCCCTCCACTTT	CASSPLGGGVSSYNSPLHF
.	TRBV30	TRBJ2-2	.	TGTGCCTGGAGGGGGGGAACCGGGGAGCTGTTTTTT	CAWRGGTGELFF
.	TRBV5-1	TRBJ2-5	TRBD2	TGCGCCAGCAGCTTGGAGACTAGCGGGGGGCTCACGAGAGAGACCCAGTACTTC	CASSLETSGGLTRETQYF
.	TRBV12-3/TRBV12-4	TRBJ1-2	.	TGTGCCAGCAGTCTAGGCGGAGGAGGTGGCTACACCTTC	CASSLGGGGGYTF
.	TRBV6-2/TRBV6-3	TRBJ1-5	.	TGTGCCAGCAGTTATCTACGGGAGCCCCAGCATTTT	CASSYLREPQHF
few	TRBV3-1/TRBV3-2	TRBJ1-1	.	TGTGCCAGCAGCCAAAGAGGGCTCGTCACTGAAGCTTTCTTT	CASSQRGLVTEAFF
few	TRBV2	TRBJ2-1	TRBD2	TGTGCCAGCAGGCGGGGGGCCAACAATGAGCAGTTCTTC	CASRRGANNEQFF
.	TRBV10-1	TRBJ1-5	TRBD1	TGCGCCAGCAGTGATCCGGGACAGGGGATGAGCAATCAGCCCCAGCATTTT	CASSDPGQGMSNQPQHF
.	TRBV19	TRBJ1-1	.	TGTGCCAGTAGTCGCCAGTTGAACACTGAAGCTTTCTTT	CASSRQLNTEAFF
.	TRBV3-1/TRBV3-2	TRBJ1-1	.	TGTGCCAGCAGCTTTCCATTTGGGCAGGCTTTCTTT	CASSFPFGQAFF
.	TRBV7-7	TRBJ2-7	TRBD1	TGTGCCAGCAGCTCCGGGACAGGGGAACGGTGGGAGCAGTACTTC	CASSSGTGERWEQYF
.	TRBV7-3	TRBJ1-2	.	TGTGCCAGCAGCTTGCAGGGTATTGATGGCTACACCTTC	CASSLQGIDGYTF
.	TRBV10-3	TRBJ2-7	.	TGTGCCATCAGTGAGGCGGGACCGAGGCACGAGCAGTACTTC	CAISEAGPRHEQYF
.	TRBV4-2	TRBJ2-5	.	TGTGCCAGCAGCCAAGAGGGCCCCTCGCCCCAAGAGACCCAGTACTTC	CASSQEGPSPQETQYF
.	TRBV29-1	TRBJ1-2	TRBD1	TGCAGCGTTGCCGTACCCGACAGGGCGACCTATGGCTACACCTTC	CSVAVPDRATYGYTF
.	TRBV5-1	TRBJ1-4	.	TGCGCCAGCAGCTTGGCCCAGGGCACCTCGAATGAAAAACTGTTTTTT	CASSLAQGTSNEKLFF
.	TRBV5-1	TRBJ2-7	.	TGCGCCAGCAGCTTGTTACAGGGTGCCTACGAGCAGTACTTC	CASSLLQGAYEQYF
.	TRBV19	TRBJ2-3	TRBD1	TGTGCCAGTAGTAACAGGGGTCGTGGAGATACGCAGTATTTT	CASSNRGRGDTQYF
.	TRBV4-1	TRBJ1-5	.	TGCGCCAGCAGCCAAGGGTTTGCAGGGGCGAATCAGCCCCAGCATTTT	CASSQGFAGANQPQHF
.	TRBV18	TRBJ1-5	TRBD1	TGTGCCAGCTCACCAACTCAGGGGGCGCAGGGGCAGCCCCAGCATTTT	CASSPTQGAQGQPQHF
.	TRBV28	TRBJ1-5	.	TGTGCCAGCGGCCCTGGGGGGGGATATAGCAATCAGCCCCAGCATTTT	CASGPGGGYSNQPQHF
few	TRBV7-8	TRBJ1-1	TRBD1	TGTGCCAGTTACAGGGGTCCGAACACTGAAGCTTTCTTT	CASYRGPNTEAFF
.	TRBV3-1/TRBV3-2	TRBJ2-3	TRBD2	TGTGCCAGCACCTCTGGGCGGGGGGGTAGCACAGATACGCAGTATTTT	CASTSGRGGSTDTQYF
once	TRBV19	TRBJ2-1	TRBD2	TGTGCCACCCTGGGGGGGGTCTCCTACAATGAGCAGTTCTTC	CATLGGVSYNEQFF
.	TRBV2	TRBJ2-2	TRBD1	TGTGCCAGCAGTCAGGACAGGGATGCCACCGGGGAGCTGTTTTTT	CASSQDRDATGELFF
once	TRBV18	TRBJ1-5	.	TGTGCCAGCTCACTGCTTGGAGACTCACGGGGCAATCAGCCCCAGCATTTT	CASSLLGDSRGNQPQHF
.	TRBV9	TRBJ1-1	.	TGTGCCAGCAGCTCGGACAGCAACACTGAAGCTTTCTTT	CASSSDSNTEAFF
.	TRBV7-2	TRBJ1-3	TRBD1	TGTGCCAGCAGACATCCGGGACAGGGCCGAAACACCATATATTTT	CASRHPGQGRNTIYF
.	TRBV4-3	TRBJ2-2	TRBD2	TGCGCCAGCAGCCAAGATCTTAATGTGGGAGGGTGGAACACCGGGGAGCTGTTTTTT	CASSQDLNVGGWNTGELFF
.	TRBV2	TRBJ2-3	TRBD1	TGTGCCAGCAGTGGAGACAGGGGAATCTTCACAGATACGCAGTATTTT	CASSGDRGIFTDTQYF
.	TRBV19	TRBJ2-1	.	TGTGCCAGTAGTATTACCAGGGCCCCTTACAATGAGCAGTTCTTC	CASSITRAPYNEQFF
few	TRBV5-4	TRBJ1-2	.	TGTGCCAGCAGTCACCCGGGCCAGGGCGTTGGCTACACCTTC	CASSHPGQGVGYTF
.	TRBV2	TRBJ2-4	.	TGTGCCAGCAGTACAATCAACAGCCGATTAGCCAAAAACATTCAGTACTTC	CASSTINSRLAKNIQYF
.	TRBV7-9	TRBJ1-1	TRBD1	TGTGCCAGCAGCCTATTAGAGGGGGCAGGTGCTTTCTTT	CASSLLEGAGAFF
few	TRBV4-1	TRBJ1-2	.	TGCGCCAGCAGCCTCAGGGGACCCTATGGCTACACCTTC	CASSLRGPYGYTF
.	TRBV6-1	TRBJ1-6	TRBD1	TGTGCCAGCAGCCGGGAGACAGGGAATAATTCACCCCTCCACTTT	CASSRETGNNSPLHF
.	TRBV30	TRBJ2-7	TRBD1	TGTGCCCACGACAGGGGGTCCCCATACGAGCAGTACTTC	CAHDRGSPYEQYF
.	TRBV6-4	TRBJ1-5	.	TGTGCCAGCAGTGACTCAAACGGTCGTCCCCAGCATTTT	CASSDSNGRPQHF
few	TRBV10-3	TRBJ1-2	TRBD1	TGTGCCATCAGCGCTTCCGACAGGGGGGATTATGGCTACACCTTC	CAISASDRGDYGYTF
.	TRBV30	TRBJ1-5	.	TGTGCCTGGAGTAAGGGGTACAATCAGCCCCAGCATTTT	CAWSKGYNQPQHF
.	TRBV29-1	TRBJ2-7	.	TGCAGCGTCCGTTGGGCGCGGGACAGTTACGAGCAGTACTTC	CSVRWARDSYEQYF